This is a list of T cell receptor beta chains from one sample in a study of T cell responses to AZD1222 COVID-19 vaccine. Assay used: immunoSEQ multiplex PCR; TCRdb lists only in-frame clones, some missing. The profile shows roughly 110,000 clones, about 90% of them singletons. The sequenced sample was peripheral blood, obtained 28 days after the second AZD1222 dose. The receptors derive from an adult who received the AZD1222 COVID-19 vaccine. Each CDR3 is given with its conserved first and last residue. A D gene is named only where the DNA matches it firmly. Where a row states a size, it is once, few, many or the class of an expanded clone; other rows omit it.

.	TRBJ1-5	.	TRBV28	TGTGCCAGCAGTTTGGAACAGTCCAATCAGCCCCAGCATTTT	CASSLEQSNQPQHF
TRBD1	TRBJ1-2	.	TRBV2	TGTGCCAGCATGGGGGACAGGGGGCGCTTTGGCTACACCTTC	CASMGDRGRFGYTF
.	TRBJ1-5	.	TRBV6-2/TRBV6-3	TGTGCCAGCAGTTTCACAGGGAATCAGCCCCAGCATTTT	CASSFTGNQPQHF
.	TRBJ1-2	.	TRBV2	TGTGCCAGCAAAGAAGAAGGCATTAACTATGGCTACACCTTC	CASKEEGINYGYTF
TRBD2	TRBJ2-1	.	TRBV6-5	TGTGCCAGCAGCCTTAGCGGGAGCTCCTACAATGAGCAGTTCTTC	CASSLSGSSYNEQFF
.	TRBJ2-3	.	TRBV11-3	TGTGCCAGCAGCCAGCGAAAGGGGACGGCTAGCACAGATACGCAGTATTTT	CASSQRKGTASTDTQYF
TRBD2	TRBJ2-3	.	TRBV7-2	TGTGCCAGCAGCTCTGTAGCGGGAGCGGCAGATACGCAGTATTTT	CASSSVAGAADTQYF
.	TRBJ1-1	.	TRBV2	TGTGCCAGCAGTGTATCTGGGGGCACTGAAGCTTTCTTT	CASSVSGGTEAFF
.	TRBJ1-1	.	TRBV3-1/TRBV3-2	TGTGCCAGCAGCCAAGTAAACGGATACCTGAACACTGAAGCTTTCTTT	CASSQVNGYLNTEAFF
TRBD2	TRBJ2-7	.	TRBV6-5	TGTGCCAGCAGACCAATGGGACTAGCGTCCTACGAGCAGTACTTC	CASRPMGLASYEQYF
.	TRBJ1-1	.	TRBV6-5	TGTGCCAGCGCCAGGGGAAACACTGAAGCTTTCTTT	CASARGNTEAFF
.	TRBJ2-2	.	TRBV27	TGTGCCAGCAGGTCGGCCCTCACCCTTCTCACCGGGGAGCTGTTTTTT	CASRSALTLLTGELFF
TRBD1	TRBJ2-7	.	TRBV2	TGTGCCAGCAGACGGACAGGGGCCCCGAGCTCCTACGAGCAGTACTTC	CASRRTGAPSSYEQYF
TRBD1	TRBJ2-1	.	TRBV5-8	TGTGCCAGCAGCTTGGGAGTCGCGACAGGGCTCCCCCCAAATGAGCAGTTCTTC	CASSLGVATGLPPNEQFF
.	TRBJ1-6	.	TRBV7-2	TGTGCCAGCAGCTTAGGCAGGGTATCAGCTAATTCACCCCTCCACTTT	CASSLGRVSANSPLHF
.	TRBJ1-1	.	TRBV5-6	TGTGCCAGCAGCTTGTCGTCCGGACATTACATGAACACTGAAGCTTTCTTT	CASSLSSGHYMNTEAFF
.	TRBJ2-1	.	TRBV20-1	TGCAGTGCTAGTAGGCCTGAGCAGTTCTTC	CSASRPEQFF
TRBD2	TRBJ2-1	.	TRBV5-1	TGCGCCAGCAGCTTGGATGTGACTAGCGGGATTGGATCCTACAATGAGCAGTTCTTC	CASSLDVTSGIGSYNEQFF
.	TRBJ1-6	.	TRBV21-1	TGTGCCAGCAGCAAAGTTATAGGGGGGCGGTGGGGTAATTCACCCCTCCACTTT	CASSKVIGGRWGNSPLHF
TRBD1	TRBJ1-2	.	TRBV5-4	TGTGCCAGCTACGGCAAGCGTCAGGGACAGGGTGTTTATGGCTACACCTTC	CASYGKRQGQGVYGYTF
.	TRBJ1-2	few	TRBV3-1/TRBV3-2	TGTGCCAGCAGCCTACTGACAGGCGGGACTAACTATGGCTACACCTTC	CASSLLTGGTNYGYTF
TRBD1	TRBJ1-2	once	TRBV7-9	TGTGCCAGCAGCCAAGGGACAGGGAACGTCTATGGCTACACCTTC	CASSQGTGNVYGYTF
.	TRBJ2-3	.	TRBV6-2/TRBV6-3	TGTGCCAGCAGTTACAGGGGGGCGAGGTCAGATACGCAGTATTTT	CASSYRGARSDTQYF
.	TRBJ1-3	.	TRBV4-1	TGCGCCAGCAGCGCCGGAGGGGGAATGGGAAACACCATATATTTT	CASSAGGGMGNTIYF
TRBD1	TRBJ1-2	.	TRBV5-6	TGTGCCAGCAGCTTGTCAGGGGGTACCTCCTTCTATGGCTACACCTTC	CASSLSGGTSFYGYTF
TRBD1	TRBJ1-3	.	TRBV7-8	TGTGCCAGCAGCTTAGAGGGGGCCAGCTCTGGAAACACCATATATTTT	CASSLEGASSGNTIYF
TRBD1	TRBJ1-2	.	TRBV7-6	TGTGCCAGCAGCTTAGAAGAGACAGGGGGCGAAGGCTACACCTTC	CASSLEETGGEGYTF
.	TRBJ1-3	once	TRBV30	TGTGCCTGGAGTGTAGGCAATTCTGGAAACACCATATATTTT	CAWSVGNSGNTIYF
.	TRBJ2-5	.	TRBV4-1	TGCGCCAGCAGCTACACGATCGGTGGAGAGACCCAGTACTTC	CASSYTIGGETQYF
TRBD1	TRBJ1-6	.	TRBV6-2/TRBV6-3	TGTGCCAGCAGCCGGGACAGGGGTAATTCACCCCTCCACTTT	CASSRDRGNSPLHF
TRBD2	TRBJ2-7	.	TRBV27	TGTGCCAGCGCGGGGGGGCTCTACGAGCAGTACTTC	CASAGGLYEQYF
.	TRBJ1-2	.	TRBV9	TGTGCCAGCAGCGTAGCTGGGACAACCTATGGCTACACCTTC	CASSVAGTTYGYTF
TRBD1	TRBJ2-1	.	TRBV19	TGTGCCAGTAGCATCGGACAGGGGGCAGGTGAGCAGTTCTTC	CASSIGQGAGEQFF
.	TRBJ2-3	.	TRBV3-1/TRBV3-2	TGTGCCAGCAGCCAAGATCATGATGGGGGTGACCTCCCAGATACGCAGTATTTT	CASSQDHDGGDLPDTQYF
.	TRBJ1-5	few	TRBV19	TGTGCCAGTAGTATGATATTTCGGGTTCAGCCCCAGCATTTT	CASSMIFRVQPQHF
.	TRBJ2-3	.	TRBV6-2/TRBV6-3	TGTGCCAGCAGTTACTCGGGGTCCCCTGGCCATACTAGCACAGATACGCAGTATTTT	CASSYSGSPGHTSTDTQYF
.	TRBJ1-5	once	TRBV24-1	TGTGCCATCGACGTCGACAGGTGGGATAGCAATCAGCCCCAGCATTTT	CAIDVDRWDSNQPQHF
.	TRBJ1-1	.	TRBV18	TGTGCCAGCTCACCACCACTGGTTAACACTGAAGCTTTCTTT	CASSPPLVNTEAFF
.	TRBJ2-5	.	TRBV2	TGTGCCAGTGACCGCCAGAGGGAGACCCAGTACTTC	CASDRQRETQYF
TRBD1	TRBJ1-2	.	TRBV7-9	TGTGCCAGCAGACTCCGGGACAGGGGAAATGGCTACACCTTC	CASRLRDRGNGYTF
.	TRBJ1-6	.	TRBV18	TGTGCCAGCTCACTGAATACAGGGAATTCACCCCTCCACTTT	CASSLNTGNSPLHF
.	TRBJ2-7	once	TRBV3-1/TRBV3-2	TGTGCCAGCAGCCAAGAGGCCCACGAGCAGTACTTC	CASSQEAHEQYF
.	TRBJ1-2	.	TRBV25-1	TGTGCCAGCAGTCTGGCTAACTATGGCTACACCTTC	CASSLANYGYTF
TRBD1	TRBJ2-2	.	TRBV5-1	TGCGCCAGCAGCTTGGACCCGGACAGGGCGGACACCGGGGAGCTGTTTTTT	CASSLDPDRADTGELFF
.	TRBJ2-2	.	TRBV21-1	TGTGCCAGCAGCAAAGTAAACCTAGGAAGGGGCTCCGGGGAGCTGTTTTTT	CASSKVNLGRGSGELFF
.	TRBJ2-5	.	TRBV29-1	TGCAGCGTGGCCAGTGGAGGGACCCAGTACTTC	CSVASGGTQYF
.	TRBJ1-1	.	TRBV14	TGTGCCAGCAGCCAAGAATGGCGCGGTACTGAAGCTTTCTTT	CASSQEWRGTEAFF